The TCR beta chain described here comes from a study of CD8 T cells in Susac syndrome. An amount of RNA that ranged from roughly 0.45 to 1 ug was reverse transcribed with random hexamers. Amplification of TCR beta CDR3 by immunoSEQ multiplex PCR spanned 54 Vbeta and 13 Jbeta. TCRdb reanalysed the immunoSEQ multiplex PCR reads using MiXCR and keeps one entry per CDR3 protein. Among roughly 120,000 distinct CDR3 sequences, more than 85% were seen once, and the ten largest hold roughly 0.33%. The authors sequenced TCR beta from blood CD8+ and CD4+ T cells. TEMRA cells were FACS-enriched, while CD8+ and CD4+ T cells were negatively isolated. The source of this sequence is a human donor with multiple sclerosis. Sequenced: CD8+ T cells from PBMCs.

This CDR3 reads CASDLRGSYEQYF. The DNA for the CDR3 is TGTGCCAGCGACCTACGGGGATCTTACGAGCAGTACTTC. The V call is TRBV2, the J call TRBJ2-7, with D possibly matching TRBD2 (5 bases). CDR1 SNHLY and CDR2 FYNNEI come from the germline V gene. Trimming removed 8 bases at V and 4 bases at J, with 15 bases between. The CDR3 length is 13 residues.